Each of the 11 T cell receptor beta chains below was sequenced from the same sample in a study of blood T cell repertoires in COVID-19. Sequencing used immunoSEQ multiplex PCR; TCRdb keeps in-frame clones, though not all of them. The sample comprises about 110,000 clones, about 90% of which are singletons, and about 1.1% rests with the top ten. The sequencing input was peripheral blood. These receptors came from a human donor in a cohort sampled during active COVID-19.

The chain employs TRBV6-4 and TRBJ2-3; a weak D match, TRBD2 (5 bases). Trimming pared 4 bases from V and 3 bases from J, leaving 8 bases between. This CDR3 region has 13 residues. Germline CDR1 MRHNA, CDR2 SNTAGT. CDR3 residues: CASSARGTDTQYF. CDR3 nucleotide sequence: TGTGCCAGCAGTGCCCGGGGAACAGATACGCAGTATTTT.

This rearrangement joins TRBV28 to TRBJ1-2, with D possibly TRBD1 on 5 matching bases. V was cut by 2 bases and J by 6 bases, with 19 bases left in between. The CDR3 is 16 amino acids. Germline lookup yields CDR1 MDHEN and CDR2 SYDVKM. The CDR3: CASSLPSRPGVHGYTF. Written as DNA, the CDR3 is TGTGCCAGCAGTTTACCCTCCAGACCGGGGGTTCATGGCTACACCTTC.

The chain couples TRBV7-2 to TRBJ2-7; no reliable D call. This CDR3 is 17 amino acids long. Trimming removed 1 base at V and 2 bases at J, with 18 bases between. CDR1 and CDR2 (germline): SGHTA, FQGNSA. The CDR3 DNA is TGTGCCAGCAGCTTAGTGTTTTCGCGAAACAGACCCTACGAGCAGTACTTC. This codes for CASSLVFSRNRPYEQYF.

The chain links TRBV7-6 to TRBJ1-4; D gene ambiguous. There are 12 residues in the CDR3. Germline V gene sequence: CDR1 SGHVS, CDR2 FNYEAQ. V was pared by 8 bases and J by 4 bases, with 8 bases between. CDR3 bases: TGTGCCAGCCGGGCGGGTAATGAAAAACTGTTTTTT. Protein: CASRAGNEKLFF.

This chain joins TRBV7-2 and TRBJ2-3, with 11 bases fitting TRBD2. The CDR3 contains 17 residues. V lost 1 base to trimming and J lost 3 bases; unmatched junction nucleotides: 6. Germline loops: CDR1 SGHTA, CDR2 FQGNSA. Here the CDR3 reads CASSLGLASGRTDTQYF. CDR3 coding DNA: TGTGCCAGCAGCTTAGGTCTCGCTAGCGGGAGGACAGATACGCAGTATTTT.

The J gene is TRBJ1-3, the V gene TRBV5-1; no definite D call. Germline-derived CDR1 and CDR2 are SGHRS and YFSETQ. The germline V and J ends were trimmed by 0 bases and 1 base, with 14 bases remaining between them. The CDR3 contains 17 residues. The CDR3 loop is CASSLGPAALSGNTIYF. DNA of the CDR3: TGCGCCAGCAGCTTGGGGCCCGCGGCGCTTTCTGGAAACACCATATATTTT.

The J gene is TRBJ1-3, the V gene TRBV6-5, with 8 nucleotides matching TRBD1. V lost 6 bases and J lost 4; bases outside the gene matches: 8. CDR1 is MNHEY, CDR2 SVGAGI, per germline. The CDR3 consists of 15 residues. The CDR3 DNA reads TGTGCCAGCAGGCGCAAGACAGGGGCGGGAAACACCATATATTTT. This translates into CASRRKTGAGNTIYF.

The V gene is TRBV18, the J gene TRBJ2-7; D is uncertain. The CDR3 contains 11 residues. Germline CDR1 is KGHSH and CDR2 is LQKENI. Trimming pared 4 bases from V and 3 bases from J, leaving 4 bases between. CDR3 in DNA: TGTGCCAGCTCACGTAACTACGAGCAGTACTTC. It is translated as CASSRNYEQYF.

In DNA form, the CDR3 reads TGCGCCAGCAGCGGACCGGGGACAGGGGCCTACGAGCAGTACTTC. It encodes CASSGPGTGAYEQYF. This chain uses TRBV5-1 with TRBJ2-7; 10 bases line up with TRBD1. V shed 4 bases, J shed 2 bases, and the junction held 6 bases outside the gene matches. The CDR3 is 15 residues long. CDR1 and CDR2 from the germline V gene are SGHRS and YFSETQ.

The chain couples TRBV21-1 to TRBJ2-2; the listed D gene, TRBD2, was not tested against the DNA. TRBV21-1 has pseudogene status. The CDR3 is 17 amino acids. CDR3 DNA sequence: TGTGCCAGCAGCAAAGGCGGGAGCGTTAAGGGATTGGGGGAGCTGTTTTTT. Translated: CASSKGGSVKGLGELFF.

V and J are TRBV19 and TRBJ1-2; TRBD1 agrees at 10 bases. V gave up 6 bases and J gave up 6 bases; unmatched junction bases: 10. The CDR3 length is 15 residues. CDR1 LNHDA and CDR2 SQIVND come from the germline V gene (reference sequence). The CDR3 protein is CASSRMDRGAHGYTF. For the CDR3, the DNA is TGTGCCAGTAGCCGAATGGACAGGGGGGCACATGGCTACACCTTC.